This T cell receptor (beta chain) was retrieved from a study of beta chain features in type 1 diabetes. Study context: The patient and healthy donor groups were comparable for age, gender and cell yields. Whole-study findings and limits: A PCR bias possibly favoring shorter templates would apply equally to patients and controls. All four CD4+ subsets from Type 1 diabetes patients carried moderately but significantly shorter TCRB CDR3s. More deletions and fewer insertions at VDJ junctions were found in patients with type 1 diabetes.

V dropped 0 bases and J dropped 6; count of bases not matched to a gene: 2. The CDR3 is 15 amino acids. Germline loops: CDR1 LGHNA, CDR2 YNFKEQ. Expressed TCRB transcripts were sequenced because the isolated RNA had all been reverse transcribed beforehand. This table comes from immunoSEQ multiplex PCR, and its TCRdb copy is limited to in-frame clones, with some not included. The sample lists about 450,000 clones; roughly 10% were seen once. This clone was observed a handful of times. Its antigen is still unknown. The rearrangement links TRBV4-2 to TRBJ2-4, with 10 bases identical to TRBD2. Material: naive CD4+ T cells from blood. This receptor was obtained from a woman aged 18 to 35 in good health. The CDR3 loop reads CASSQELAGINIQYF. Here the CDR3 DNA reads TGTGCCAGCAGCCAAGAACTAGCGGGGATAAACATTCAGTACTTC.